This T cell receptor beta chain was identified during a study of monozygotic twins with inflammatory bowel disease. The CDR3 loop spans 16 amino acids. Germline loops: CDR1 SGHTA, CDR2 FQGNSA. Study results and limitations: Relative clonotype sharing with others was diminished in IBD patients versus healthy twins, particularly with disease activity. Repertoire similarity matched across concordant and discordant twins, perhaps owing to limited power.

On this clonotype: Antigen: not known.

Every TCR library drew on around 3,600 ng of total RNA. TCRdb re-analyzed the 5' RACE reads; it lists each CDR3 protein once, without DNA. The sample has nearly 450,000 distinct CDR3 sequences. Sequencing used blood. The chain links TRBV7-2 to TRBJ2-3; TCRdb indicates TRBD2, and absent DNA this call remains unverified. The source is a human donor with ulcerative colitis or Crohn's disease, or a healthy co-twin of an affected twin (not recorded which). The CDR3 spells CASSLVGTSGTDTQYF.